These 7 T cell receptor beta chains share one sample of origin, sequenced in a study of glioma-infiltrating T cells after dendritic cell vaccination. Sequenced by immunoSEQ multiplex PCR; TCRdb stores in-frame clones only, minus some. This repertoire shows tens of thousands of clones, 65% to 90% found once; its top ten account for 7.9%. Sequenced material: blood, taken before dendritic cell vaccination. The receptors were sampled from a human donor with glioblastoma.

The rearrangement joins TRBV15 to TRBJ1-1; 10 bases match TRBD1. Germline V gene sequence: CDR1 LNHNV, CDR2 YYDKDF (reference sequence). V trimming: 6 bases; J trimming: 6 bases; junction bases outside the gene matches: 7. The CDR3 has 14 residues. For the CDR3, the DNA is TGTGCCACCAGATTAGACAGGGGGCCCGCTGAAGCTTTCTTT. Protein product: CATRLDRGPAEAFF.

The V and J genes are TRBV5-4 and TRBJ1-2; 7 positions agree with TRBD1. Germline-derived CDR1 and CDR2 are SGHNT and YYREEE (reference sequence). V gave up 4 bases and J gave up 8 bases; unmatched junction bases: 11. The CDR3 is made up of 14 amino acids. The DNA for the CDR3 is TGTGCCAGCAGCCTTCAGGGGGTTCAGGCAGGCTACACCTTC. It yields the protein CASSLQGVQAGYTF.

V and J are TRBV6-1 and TRBJ2-2, with TRBD1 matching 7 bases. The J segment lost 6 bases and the V segment lost 3 bases, leaving 1 base of the junction unmatched. Germline V gene data show CDR1 as MNHNS and CDR2 as SASEGT. The CDR3 contains 13 residues. The CDR3 here is CASSEGQPGELFF. The CDR3 bases are TGTGCCAGCAGTGAGGGACAGCCCGGGGAGCTGTTTTTT.

V is TRBV7-9 and J is TRBJ1-5, with unresolved D. Per germline, CDR1 SEHNR and CDR2 FQNEAQ (reference sequence). Trimming removed 3 bases from V and 4 bases from J, with 7 bases in between. This CDR3 region has 13 residues. The CDR3 is CASSFSGNQPQHF. The CDR3, as DNA: TGTGCCAGCAGCTTTTCGGGGAATCAGCCCCAGCATTTT.

Notes on this clone: An end of the junction differs from the germline gene, which may be a read error. The V and J genes are TRBV6-5 and TRBJ2-7; no firm D call. The CDR3 contains 14 residues. Germline CDR1 is MNHEY and CDR2 is SVGAGI. CDR3 amino acids: CASSYSLASYGQYF. The CDR3 DNA sequence: TGTGCCAGCAGTTACTCCCTTGCCTCCTACGGGCAGTACTTC.

V usage is TRBV5-1 and J usage is TRBJ2-7, with 7 bases matching TRBD2. Germline loops: CDR1 SGHRS, CDR2 YFSETQ. The CDR3 runs to 14 residues. V lost 1 base and J lost 6; bases outside the gene matches: 7. The chain's CDR3 is CASSLSGGGSEQYF. Here the CDR3 DNA reads TGCGCCAGCAGCTTGAGTGGGGGAGGGTCCGAGCAGTACTTC.

This clone came up once. This sequence joins TRBV6-5 and TRBJ2-1; TRBD2 agrees at 11 bases. Losses at the gene ends were 4 bases for V and 4 bases for J; bases not matched to a gene: 6. Germline V gives CDR1 MNHEY, CDR2 SVGAGI. The CDR3 consists of 16 residues. CDR3 in DNA: TGTGCCAGCAGTTCCCGGCTAGCGGGGGGTTACAATGAGCAGTTCTTC. Amino acids: CASSSRLAGGYNEQFF.